The rows below give T cell receptor beta chains drawn from one sample of a study of blood T cells in healthy people across ages. MiXCR, run by TCRdb on the 5' RACE reads, gives a single entry per CDR3 protein. The sample consists of around 580,000 distinct CDR3 sequences, around half of them appearing once. Sequences were obtained from blood. The source of these receptors is a man older than 75 in good health. CDR3s include the opening cysteine and the closing phenylalanine or tryptophan. The order of the fields is J gene, V gene, clone size, D gene, CDR3 protein, CDR3 DNA. A D gene is named only where the DNA matches it firmly. Size is omitted from some rows. Given values are once, few, many or a class for expanded clones.

J: TRBJ1-1
V: TRBV6-5
size: many
D: .
CDR3: CATKGGAQGEAFF
DNA: TGTGCCACCAAAGGAGGGGCCCAAGGAGAAGCTTTCTTT

J: TRBJ2-1
V: TRBV7-2
size: .
D: .
CDR3: CASSVGGRYNEQFF
DNA: TGTGCCAGCAGCGTTGGGGGGCGGTACAATGAGCAGTTCTTC

J: TRBJ2-7
V: TRBV7-9
size: few
D: .
CDR3: CASSLPGASEYF
DNA: TGTGCCAGCAGCCTCCCGGGGGCCTCGGAGTACTTC

J: TRBJ2-3
V: TRBV10-2
size: .
D: TRBD2
CDR3: CASSDVGRADTRYF
DNA: TGCGCCAGCAGTGATGTGGGGAGGGCCGATACGCGGTATTTT

J: TRBJ1-5
V: TRBV20-1
size: .
D: .
CDR3: CSAITTGREQPQHF
DNA: TGCAGTGCTATAACCACAGGGCGAGAGCAGCCCCAGCATTTT

J: TRBJ2-2
V: TRBV7-9
size: .
D: .
CDR3: CASSRLWGDTGELFF
DNA: TGTGCCAGCAGCCGCCTTTGGGGGGACACCGGGGAGCTGTTTTTT

J: TRBJ2-3
V: TRBV15
size: few
D: .
CDR3: CATSITGLDTQYF
DNA: TGTGCCACCAGCATAACAGGGTTGGATACGCAGTATTTT

J: TRBJ2-3
V: TRBV12-3/TRBV12-4
size: .
D: TRBD2
CDR3: CASSLGGTSGIVTDTQYF
DNA: TGTGCCAGCAGTTTAGGAGGGACTAGCGGGATAGTCACAGATACGCAGTATTTT

J: TRBJ1-4
V: TRBV7-9
size: .
D: TRBD1
CDR3: CASSSKNRGQNEKLFF
DNA: TGTGCCAGCAGCTCCAAGAACAGGGGGCAGAATGAAAAACTGTTTTTT

J: TRBJ2-5
V: TRBV20-1
size: few
D: .
CDR3: CSAPTHLQETQYF
DNA: TGCAGTGCCCCGACACATCTTCAAGAGACCCAGTACTTC

J: TRBJ2-1
V: TRBV3-1
size: few
D: .
CDR3: CASSQVRSGEQFF
DNA: TGTGCCAGCAGCCAAGTTCGTTCTGGTGAGCAGTTCTTC

J: TRBJ2-1
V: TRBV20-1
size: .
D: TRBD1
CDR3: CSARAGQGNYNEQFF
DNA: TGCAGTGCTAGAGCTGGACAGGGAAACTACAATGAGCAGTTCTTC

J: TRBJ1-5
V: TRBV28
size: few
D: .
CDR3: CASSEQVANQPQHF
DNA: TGTGCCAGCAGCGAACAGGTGGCAAATCAGCCCCAGCATTTT

J: TRBJ2-7
V: TRBV6-2/TRBV6-3
size: few
D: TRBD2
CDR3: CASRPPGLAGGPLSYEQYF
DNA: TGTGCCAGCAGGCCTCCGGGACTAGCGGGAGGGCCTCTATCCTACGAGCAGTACTTC

J: TRBJ2-1
V: TRBV7-2
size: many
D: .
CDR3: CASSFSASYNEQFF
DNA: TGTGCCAGCAGCTTTAGCGCCTCCTACAATGAGCAGTTCTTC

J: TRBJ2-5
V: TRBV6-1
size: few
D: .
CDR3: CASIVWGGSGETQYF
DNA: TGTGCCAGCATTGTGTGGGGTGGTTCAGGAGAGACCCAGTACTTC

J: TRBJ1-4
V: TRBV5-1
size: once
D: .
CDR3: CASSRGGVANEKLFF
DNA: TGCGCCAGCAGCCGGGGGGGAGTAGCTAATGAAAAACTGTTTTTT

J: TRBJ2-7
V: TRBV7-2
size: .
D: .
CDR3: CASSLIPGASYEQYF
DNA: TGTGCCAGCAGCTTGATACCGGGGGCTTCCTACGAGCAGTACTTC

J: TRBJ2-7
V: TRBV6-5
size: .
D: .
CDR3: CASERARGDEQYF
DNA: TGTGCCTCCGAGCGAGCCAGGGGGGACGAGCAGTACTTC

J: TRBJ2-7
V: TRBV6-5
size: many
D: .
CDR3: CASSPQRPQLGYEQYF
DNA: TGTGCCAGCAGTCCCCAGCGGCCGCAACTGGGATACGAGCAGTACTTC

J: TRBJ2-7
V: TRBV20-1
size: few
D: .
CDR3: CSAYVLEGHRYEQYF
DNA: TGCAGTGCGTACGTCTTGGAGGGACACCGATACGAGCAGTACTTC

J: TRBJ2-5
V: TRBV20-1
size: .
D: .
CDR3: CSARDTRQETQYF
DNA: TGCAGTGCGCGGGACACACGACAAGAGACCCAGTACTTC

J: TRBJ1-5
V: TRBV29-1
size: few
D: .
CDR3: CSVGGLGFDQPQHF
DNA: TGCAGCGTCGGGGGCTTGGGGTTTGATCAGCCCCAGCATTTT

J: TRBJ1-6
V: TRBV15
size: .
D: .
CDR3: CATSASREYSPLHF
DNA: TGTGCCACCAGCGCTTCCCGGGAGTATTCACCCCTCCACTTT

J: TRBJ2-7
V: TRBV6-2/TRBV6-3
size: .
D: .
CDR3: CASTSVYEQYF
DNA: TGTGCCAGCACCTCAGTTTACGAGCAGTACTTC

J: TRBJ1-2
V: TRBV20-1
size: .
D: .
CDR3: CSARTENYGYTF
DNA: TGCAGTGCTAGGACGGAAAACTATGGCTACACCTTC

J: TRBJ2-2
V: TRBV10-3
size: .
D: .
CDR3: CAISEQGELFF
DNA: TGTGCCATCAGTGAGCAGGGGGAGCTGTTTTTT

J: TRBJ2-7
V: TRBV20-1
size: once
D: .
CDR3: CSARAPSLRGFREQYF
DNA: TGCAGTGCTAGAGCTCCCTCCCTAAGGGGGTTCCGAGAGCAGTACTTC

J: TRBJ2-1
V: TRBV5-1
size: few
D: .
CDR3: CASSLGPGSEDEQFF
DNA: TGCGCCAGCAGCTTGGGGCCTGGGAGCGAGGATGAGCAGTTCTTC

J: TRBJ2-7
V: TRBV29-1
size: few
D: .
CDR3: CSVGEGTGYEQYF
DNA: TGCAGCGTTGGTGAGGGGACTGGGTACGAGCAGTACTTC

J: TRBJ2-6
V: TRBV15
size: few
D: .
CDR3: CATSRDLVSSGANVLTF
DNA: TGTGCCACCAGCAGAGACTTAGTAAGCTCTGGGGCCAACGTCCTGACTTTC

J: TRBJ2-3
V: TRBV4-3
size: .
D: TRBD2
CDR3: CASSQDGLAGEADTQYF
DNA: TGCGCCAGCAGCCAAGATGGACTAGCGGGAGAGGCAGATACGCAGTATTTT

J: TRBJ2-3
V: TRBV29-1
size: few
D: .
CDR3: CSVADRNTDTQYF
DNA: TGCAGCGTTGCAGACAGAAACACAGATACGCAGTATTTT

J: TRBJ1-1
V: TRBV6-1
size: .
D: .
CDR3: CASSQNSEAFF
DNA: TGTGCCAGCAGCCAAAACTCGGAAGCTTTCTTT

J: TRBJ2-5
V: TRBV29-1
size: .
D: .
CDR3: CSVEPPVTQYF
DNA: TGCAGCGTTGAACCACCGGTGACCCAGTACTTC

J: TRBJ2-5
V: TRBV7-3
size: .
D: .
CDR3: CASSFAWAQTQYF
DNA: TGTGCCAGCAGCTTCGCCTGGGCTCAGACCCAGTACTTC

J: TRBJ2-7
V: TRBV27
size: .
D: .
CDR3: CASSLGQTLSYEQYF
DNA: TGCGCCAGCAGTTTAGGACAGACCCTCTCCTACGAGCAGTACTTC

J: TRBJ2-1
V: TRBV7-2
size: few
D: .
CDR3: CASSTPGLYNEQFF
DNA: TGTGCCAGCAGCACCCCGGGACTCTACAATGAGCAGTTCTTC

J: TRBJ2-4
V: TRBV20-1
size: few
D: TRBD2
CDR3: CSARDPLAGAKNIQYF
DNA: TGCAGTGCTAGAGATCCCCTAGCGGGAGCCAAAAACATTCAGTACTTC

J: TRBJ2-1
V: TRBV5-1
size: few
D: .
CDR3: CASSLSGQNEQFF
DNA: TGCGCCAGCAGCTTGTCGGGGCAGAATGAGCAGTTCTTC